The T cell receptor (beta chain) described here comes from a study of T-cell memory formation after mild COVID-19 (dated by TCRdb to the early 2020s). Regarding the research as a whole: TCR sequence clusters from the two donors were largely donor specific. In two donors, T-cell clones that expanded and contracted after mild COVID-19 were followed by sequencing TCRalpha and TCRbeta repertoires longitudinally. The cohort was made up of two young adult volunteers, one female and one male, who were previously healthy. The paper as a whole reports these results and caveats: Clones contracting from day 15 to 85 had balanced CD4/CD8 phenotypes, while a second wave expanding from day 15 to 37 was biased towards CD4+. The second-wave clones that peaked on day 37 were not confirmed to be SARS-CoV-2 specific. Contracting CD4+ clones appeared mostly in the CM and EM memory subsets, whereas CD8+ clones were enriched in EMRA. Only a couple of mild cases were covered by the study, and larger cohorts that include severe cases with pre-infection samples were considered necessary. Some responding clones were detected in pre-infection memory, which suggested that pre-existing cross-reactive memory T cells had joined the SARS-CoV-2 response.

Ficoll-Paque density gradient centrifugation was the method used to isolate PBMCs. Via the germline V gene, CDR1 is SGDLS and CDR2 YYNGEE. V is reduced by 0 bases and J by 5 bases, leaving a spacing of 18 bases between them. From cysteine to phenylalanine, the CDR3 is 16 amino acids long. Kept here is only the CDR3 DNA, which spans 48 bases and is read in frame from base 1. Sequencing was carried out with an Illumina NovaSeq 6000. TCRalpha and TCRbeta cDNA libraries were constructed by 5'RACE with constant-segment primers, with sample barcodes and unique molecular identifiers being introduced. Trizol reagent was used to extract RNA from every sample. Amplification of the libraries took two PCR steps, and the second step added a second sample barcode plus Illumina TruSeq adapters. The libraries were sequenced on an Illumina NovaSeq using 2 x 150 bp paired-end reads. Per the source publication's procedure: Demultiplexing of reads and collapsing into UMI-guided consensus sequences were performed with migec v1.2.7. Using mixcr v2.1.11, UMI consensuses were aligned to TRA and TRB V and J templates and then assembled into clonotypes. A clonotype was counted as expanded or contracted only when both edgeR and NoisET called the clonotype significant, with the noise models trained on biological replicates. edgeR calls used a false discovery rate-adjusted p below 0.01 and a log2 fold-change threshold of 1. As an exploratory analysis of dynamics, max-normalized trajectories of the 1000 most abundant clonotypes were examined by PCA with hierarchical clustering. Separately sequenced CD4+ and CD8+ repertoires were used to assign the CD4 or CD8 phenotype of responding clones. TCRdb reprocessing: public reads trimmed at Q25 with fastp, clones called with MiXCR, in-frame beta chains kept. Rows matching on CDR3 protein sequence are summarized as one entry with the most common DNA and genes. Clone size and V and J calls follow TCRdb, not the original study. This sample is represented by 150,000 or so distinct CDR3 sequences; approximately 25% of them were singletons. The ten largest make up approximately 25% of the sample.

This clonotype came up a few times. Its binding antigen is unknown. No qualities accompany the bases; no much larger clone lies one base away. The V and J segments used are TRBV9 and TRBJ2-7; the D gene is not confidently resolved. The sequenced material came from PBMCs or a T cell subset sorted from them (not recorded which). This sequence was found in an adult woman who had mild COVID-19 (a few samples of this study predate the infection). The sample titles of this study are shuffled in the database, so cell type and time point are left out; the donor was told from shared clones. In nucleotides, the sequence is TGTGCCAGCAGCGTAGCTCAGCTTAGCACTCGGAACGAGCAGTACTTC. The resulting protein is CASSVAQLSTRNEQYF.